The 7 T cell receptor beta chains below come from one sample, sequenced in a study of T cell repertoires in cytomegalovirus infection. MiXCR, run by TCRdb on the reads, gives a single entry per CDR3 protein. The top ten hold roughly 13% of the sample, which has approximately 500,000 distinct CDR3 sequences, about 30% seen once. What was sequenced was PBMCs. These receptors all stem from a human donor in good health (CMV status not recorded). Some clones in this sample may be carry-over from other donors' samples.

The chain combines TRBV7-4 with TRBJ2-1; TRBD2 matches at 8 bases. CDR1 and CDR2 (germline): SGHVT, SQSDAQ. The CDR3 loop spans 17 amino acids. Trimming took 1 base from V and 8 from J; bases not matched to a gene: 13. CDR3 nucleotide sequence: TGTGCCAGCAGCTTAGTGGCTAGCGGGTTGGGTCTACATGAGCAGTTCTTC. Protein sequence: CASSLVASGLGLHEQFF.

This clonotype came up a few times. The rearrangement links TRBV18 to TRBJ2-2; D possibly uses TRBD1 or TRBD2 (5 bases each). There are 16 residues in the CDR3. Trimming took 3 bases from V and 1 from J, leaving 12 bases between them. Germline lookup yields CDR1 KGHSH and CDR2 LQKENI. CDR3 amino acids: CASSPLGPMNTGELFF. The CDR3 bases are TGTGCCAGCTCACCCTTGGGACCGATGAACACCGGGGAGCTGTTTTTT.

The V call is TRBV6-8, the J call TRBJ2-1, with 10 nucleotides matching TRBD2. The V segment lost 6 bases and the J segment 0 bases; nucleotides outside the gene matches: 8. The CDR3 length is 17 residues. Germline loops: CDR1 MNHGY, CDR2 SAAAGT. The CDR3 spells CASSSPSGGSSYNEQFF. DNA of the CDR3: TGTGCCAGCAGCAGCCCTAGCGGGGGTAGCTCCTACAATGAGCAGTTCTTC.

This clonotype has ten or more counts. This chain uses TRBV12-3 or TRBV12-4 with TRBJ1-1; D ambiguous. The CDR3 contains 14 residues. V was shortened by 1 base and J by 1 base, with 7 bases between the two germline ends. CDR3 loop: CASSLDSQNTEAFF. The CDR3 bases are TGTGCCAGCAGTTTAGACAGTCAGAACACTGAAGCTTTCTTT.

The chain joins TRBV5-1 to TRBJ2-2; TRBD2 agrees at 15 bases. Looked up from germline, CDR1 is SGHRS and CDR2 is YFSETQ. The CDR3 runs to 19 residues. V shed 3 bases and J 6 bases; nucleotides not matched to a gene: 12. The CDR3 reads CASSSRTGLAGGFAGELFF. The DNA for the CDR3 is TGCGCCAGCAGCTCAAGAACTGGACTAGCGGGAGGGTTCGCCGGGGAGCTGTTTTTT.

This CDR3 reads CSAQGLAGGRSSYNEQFF. CDR3 in DNA: TGCAGCGCCCAGGGACTAGCGGGAGGGCGAAGCTCCTACAATGAGCAGTTCTTC. The V and J genes are TRBV29-1 and TRBJ2-1; 16 bases match TRBD2. V lost 7 bases and J lost 0; bases outside the gene matches: 9. Per the germline V gene, CDR1 is SQVTM and CDR2 is ANQGSEA. This CDR3 region has 18 residues.

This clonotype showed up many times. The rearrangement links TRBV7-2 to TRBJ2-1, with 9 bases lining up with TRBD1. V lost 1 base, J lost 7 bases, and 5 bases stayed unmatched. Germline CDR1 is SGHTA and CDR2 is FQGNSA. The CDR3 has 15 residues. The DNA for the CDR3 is TGTGCCAGCAGCTTAGGACAGGGGGGATTTAATGAGCAGTTCTTC. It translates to CASSLGQGGFNEQFF.